This T cell receptor beta chain derives from a study of response to subunit inactivated influenza vaccine. Study-wide points: Every seasonal influenza vaccination brings in few new T cells, the authors suggested.

One entry per CDR3 protein results from TCRdb running MiXCR on the RT-PCR reads. The sample carries 550,000 to 800,000 distinct CDR3 sequences, 15% to 17% recorded once. V was clipped by 1 base and J by 3 bases; unmatched bases: 8. The CDR3 is 17 residues long. With regard to this clonotype: Its cognate antigen is unknown.

The TCR was taken from a man in his fifties or sixties who received an inactivated influenza vaccine. This material consisted of PBMCs from blood, taken 11 to 12 days after vaccination. The chain carries TRBV12-3 or TRBV12-4 and TRBJ2-7, with 11 bases that match TRBD2. Here the CDR3 DNA reads TGTGCCAGCAGTTTAGTTGTGCTAGCGGGGGGAAGCTACGAGCAGTACTTC. It is translated as CASSLVVLAGGSYEQYF.